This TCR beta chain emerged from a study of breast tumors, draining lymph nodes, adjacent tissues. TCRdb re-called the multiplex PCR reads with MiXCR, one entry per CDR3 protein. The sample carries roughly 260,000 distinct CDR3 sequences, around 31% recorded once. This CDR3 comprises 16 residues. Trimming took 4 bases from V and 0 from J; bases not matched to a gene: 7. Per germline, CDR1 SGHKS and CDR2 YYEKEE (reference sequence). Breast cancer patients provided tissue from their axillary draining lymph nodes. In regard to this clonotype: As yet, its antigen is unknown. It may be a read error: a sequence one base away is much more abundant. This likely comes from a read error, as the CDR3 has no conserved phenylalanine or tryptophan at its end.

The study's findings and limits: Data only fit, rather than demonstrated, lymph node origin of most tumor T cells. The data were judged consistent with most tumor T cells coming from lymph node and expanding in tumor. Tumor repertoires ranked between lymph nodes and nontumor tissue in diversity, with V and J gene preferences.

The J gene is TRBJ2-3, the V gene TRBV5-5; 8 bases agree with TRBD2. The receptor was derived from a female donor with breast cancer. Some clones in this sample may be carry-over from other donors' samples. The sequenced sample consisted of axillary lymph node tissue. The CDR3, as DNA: TGTGCCAGCAGCCGAAAGCGGGAGCCTAGCACAGATACGCAGTATCTT. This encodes CASSRKREPSTDTQYL.